This record concerns one TCR beta chain sequence. Its matching antigen is unknown. The repertoire was sequenced with immunoSEQ multiplex PCR; TCRdb's copy has only in-frame clones and lacks some. This table has about 15,000 clones, about 60% appearing once. The data derive from a study of CD4+ T cells in melanoma. Broader study findings: A reported correlation linked neoantigen-specific CD4+ T cells to CD8+, macrophage and B cell function. Neoantigen-specific CD4+ T cells in melanoma reportedly had diverse differentiation states.

The CDR3 runs to 14 residues. Germline CDR1 SGHTA, CDR2 FQGNSA. With 3 bases removed from V and 5 bases from J, the gap between germline ends came to 11 bases. This chain joins TRBV7-2 and TRBJ2-1, with D possibly being TRBD1 or TRBD2 (5 bases each). The source is a human donor with melanoma. Source material: cells from a culture (not recorded whether cultured in vitro). CDR3 residues: CASSLRGGHNEQFF. CDR3 DNA sequence: TGTGCCAGCAGCTTGAGGGGCGGACACAATGAGCAGTTCTTC.